This record covers a single T cell receptor (beta chain). The sample comes from a study of cytomegalovirus exposure and HLA in healthy donors. The PCR made use of 60 Vbeta and 13 Jbeta primers. This table comes from immunoSEQ multiplex PCR, and its TCRdb copy is limited to in-frame clones, with some not included. The repertoire holds nearly 200,000 clones, with 75% to 90% as singletons. V gave up 8 bases and J gave up 5 bases, with 15 bases separating them. Germline CDR1 and CDR2: MNHEY and SMNVEV (reference sequence). The CDR3 runs 13 residues. Regarding donors, all were healthy bone marrow donors. The sample taken for sequencing was PBMCs. This TCR was sampled from a young man in good health and CMV-seronegative. The rearrangement joins TRBV27 to TRBJ2-5; possibly TRBD2 for D (6 bases). In nucleotides, the CDR3 is TGTGCCAGCCGGGACTGGGATTTGGAGACCCAGTACTTC. Protein sequence: CASRDWDLETQYF.